Included here is one TCR beta chain sequence, with context. The data are from a study of blood T cell repertoires in COVID-19. As for the study in general: Sources were T cells, B-cell-depleted T cells, or PBMCs; the material itself was cDNA or gDNA.

TCRdb's copy holds only in-frame clones and misses some; the assay was immunoSEQ multiplex PCR. Of roughly 240,000 clones in the sample, about 84% were seen once. Participants were aged about 18 to 90 years, lived in 20 to 30 US areas, and enrolled virtually. The study assigned cohorts using participant-reported clinical history. Donors of Cohort 3 who recovered were those that had two negative PCRs, clearance, or symptom resolution. The CDR3 runs to 14 residues. V dropped 6 bases and J dropped 3 bases, with 11 bases sitting between them. The germline V gene has CDR1 MNHEY and CDR2 SVGAGI. The chain is built from TRBV6-5 and TRBJ2-2; D gene unclear. The TCR comes from a woman aged 45-65 years who had recovered from COVID-19. Sequenced input: PBMCs or T cells enriched from blood (not recorded which). CDR3: CASRVSGYTGELFF. CDR3 sequence (DNA): TGTGCCAGCAGAGTGTCCGGGTACACCGGGGAGCTGTTTTTT.